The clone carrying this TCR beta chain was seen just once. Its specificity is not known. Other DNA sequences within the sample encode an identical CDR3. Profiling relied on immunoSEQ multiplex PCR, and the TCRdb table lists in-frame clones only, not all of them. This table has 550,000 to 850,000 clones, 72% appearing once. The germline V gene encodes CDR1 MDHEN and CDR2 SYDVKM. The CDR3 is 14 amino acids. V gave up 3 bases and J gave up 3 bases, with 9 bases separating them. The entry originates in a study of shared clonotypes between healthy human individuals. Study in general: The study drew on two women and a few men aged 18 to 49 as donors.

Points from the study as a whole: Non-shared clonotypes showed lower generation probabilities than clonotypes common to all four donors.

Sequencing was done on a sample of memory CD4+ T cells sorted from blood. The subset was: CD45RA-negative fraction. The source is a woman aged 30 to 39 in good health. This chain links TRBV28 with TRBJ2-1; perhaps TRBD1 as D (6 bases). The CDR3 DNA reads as TGTGCCAGCAGTTTGAGAGGGGGCTACAATGAGCAGTTCTTC. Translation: CASSLRGGYNEQFF.